The entry that follows covers one TCR beta chain sequence. Its specificity is unknown. The CDR3 runs 16 residues. Germline V gives CDR1 SGHRS, CDR2 YFSETQ. The J segment lost 9 bases and the V segment lost 0 bases, leaving 9 bases of the junction unmatched. The time point here: week 5, during vaccination. Doses consisted of 300 ug of mutant IDH1 20-mer peptide each, paired with topical imiquimod. Donors' newly diagnosed IDH1-mutant WHO grade 3 or 4 astrocytomas lacked nuclear ATRX. This sample was taken from a study of a mutant IDH1 vaccine in newly diagnosed glioma. The protocol was immunoSEQ multiplex PCR, while the TCRdb copy is restricted to in-frame clones and leaves out a portion. The table shows 45,000 to 55,000 clones, with around four fifths occurring only once.

The sequence came from a woman between 40 and 55 years old with glioma. Sequencing was performed on PBMCs, taken from a glioma patient whose treatment included an IDH1 peptide vaccine. The chain is built from TRBV5-1 and TRBJ1-4, with 9 bases identical to TRBD1. CDR3 protein: CASSLGPQGADKKLFF. In nucleotides, the CDR3 is TGCGCCAGCAGCTTGGGCCCACAGGGGGCAGATAAAAAACTGTTTTTT. Looking up the rest from reference TRBV5-1 and TRBJ1-4 gives the full variable domain: KAGVTQTPRYLIKTRGQQVTLSCSPISGHRSVSWYQQTPGQGLQFLFEYFSETQRNKGNFPGRFSGRQFSNSRSEMNVSTLELGDSALYLCASSLGPQGADKKLFFGSGTQLSVL.